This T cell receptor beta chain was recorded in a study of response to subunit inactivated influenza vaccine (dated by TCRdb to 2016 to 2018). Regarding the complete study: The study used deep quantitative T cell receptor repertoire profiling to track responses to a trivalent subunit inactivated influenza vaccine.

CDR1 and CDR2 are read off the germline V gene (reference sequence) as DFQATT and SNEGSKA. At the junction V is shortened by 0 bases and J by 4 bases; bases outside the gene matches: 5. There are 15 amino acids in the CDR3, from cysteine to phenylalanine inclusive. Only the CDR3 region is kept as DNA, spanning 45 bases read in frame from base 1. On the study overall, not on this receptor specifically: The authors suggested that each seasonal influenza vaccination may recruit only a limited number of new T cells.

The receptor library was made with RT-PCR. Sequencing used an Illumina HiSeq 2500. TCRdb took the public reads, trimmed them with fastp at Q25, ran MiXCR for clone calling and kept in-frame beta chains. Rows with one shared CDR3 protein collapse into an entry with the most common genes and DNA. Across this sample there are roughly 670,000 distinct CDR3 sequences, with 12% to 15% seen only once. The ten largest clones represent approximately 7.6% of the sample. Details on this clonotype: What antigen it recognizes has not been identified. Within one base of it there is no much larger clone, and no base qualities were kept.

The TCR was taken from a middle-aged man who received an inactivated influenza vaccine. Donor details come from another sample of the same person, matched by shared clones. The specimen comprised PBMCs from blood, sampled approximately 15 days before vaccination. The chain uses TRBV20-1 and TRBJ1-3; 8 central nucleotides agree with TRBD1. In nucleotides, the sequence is TGCAGTGCTAGAGAAAATCAGGGGGCCGGAAACACCATATATTTT. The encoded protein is CSARENQGAGNTIYF.